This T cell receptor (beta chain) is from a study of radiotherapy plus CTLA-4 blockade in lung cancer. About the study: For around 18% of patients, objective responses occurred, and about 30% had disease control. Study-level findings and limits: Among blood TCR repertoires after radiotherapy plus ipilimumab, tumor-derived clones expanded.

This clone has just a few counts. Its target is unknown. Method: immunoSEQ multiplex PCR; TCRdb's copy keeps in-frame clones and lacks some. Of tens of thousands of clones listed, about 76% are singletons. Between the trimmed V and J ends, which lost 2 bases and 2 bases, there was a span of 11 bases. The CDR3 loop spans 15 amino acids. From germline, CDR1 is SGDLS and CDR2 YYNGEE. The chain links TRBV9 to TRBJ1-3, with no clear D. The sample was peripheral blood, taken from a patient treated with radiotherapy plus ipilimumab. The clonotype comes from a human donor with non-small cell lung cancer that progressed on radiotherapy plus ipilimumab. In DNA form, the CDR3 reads TGTGCCAGCAGCGTCTCGGAAGGCACTGGAAACACCATATATTTT. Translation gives CASSVSEGTGNTIYF.